This T cell receptor beta chain stems from a study of blood T cell repertoires in COVID-19 (dated by TCRdb to the early 2020s). For the study in its entirety: Collaborator samples came from the United States, Italy and Spain and covered acute and convalescent phases of COVID-19. The prospective study material was composed of cDNA or gDNA derived from T cells, B-cell-depleted T cells, or PBMCs. The dataset comprised deeply sampled blood TCRbeta repertoires from subjects exposed to, actively infected with, or recovered from COVID-19. A freely available public database, intended as a resource for researchers studying the immune response to SARS-CoV-2, is where the repertoires were released. The samples were drawn from two sources: the first 160 participants of the ongoing ImmuneRACE study, and 1,254 subjects contributed by 6 global collaborators. The sample metadata nearly always contained a de-identified subject ID, COVID-19 status, age in years and sex. Where HLA class I and class II types were available, the types were taken from metadata supplied by the sample provider, not from assay-based typing.

Whole blood was collected in K2EDTA tubes by collaborating institutions according to the institutions' own protocols. For TCRbeta analysis, collaborators shipped samples in one of three forms: frozen whole blood, isolated PBMCs, or DNA extracted from either of those sample types. Trimming takes 0 bases from V and 8 bases from J, and the germline ends sit 13 bases apart. Taken from the germline V gene, the CDR1 and CDR2 loops are LGHNA and YNFKEQ. Taken from cysteine to phenylalanine, the CDR3 has 15 residues. Only the CDR3 DNA stays, 45 bases, in frame from base 1. The immunoSEQ Assay, a bias-controlled multiplex PCR, was used to amplify TCRbeta CDR3 regions from genomic DNA. The original methods were these. The number of nucleated cells in each sample was estimated from the amplification of reference gene primers within the assay. To quantify the absolute abundance of each unique TCRbeta CDR3 rearrangement, sequence reads were collapsed and filtered. For each sample, productive Simpson clonality was calculated as the square root of Simpson's diversity index across productive rearrangements. TCRdb took over this immuneACCESS table, retaining in-frame rearrangements with V and J assigned. Such tables are incomplete; in checked studies, under half of the missing clones stem from an unresolved V gene, and the remainder is unexplained. Clonal size and the V and J genes are those of that table, whereas D and trimming came from the DNA. The table for this sample lists some 130,000 clones; 81% of them were counted only once. Approximately 9.1% of the sample is in the top ten clones.

Study-wide conclusions, independent of this receptor: The amount of clinical and demographic metadata varied by source and participant and was provided uncurated.

Details on this clone: What antigen it recognizes has not been identified. Qualities for individual bases were not recorded, and no much larger clone is one base off.

The specimen was peripheral blood. The chain is assembled from TRBV4-2 and TRBJ1-4; TRBD1 is possibly the D segment (5 matching bases). This TCR came from an older woman with active or convalescent COVID-19. CDR3 reads: CASSQEPGRIEKLFF. The bases read TGTGCCAGCAGCCAAGAGCCAGGGAGGATCGAAAAACTGTTTTTT.